A single sample is the source of the 7 T cell receptor beta chains below, sequenced in a study of OX40 agonist ivuxolimab in advanced cancers. The protocol used for the library was the immunoSEQ multiplex PCR assay. TCRdb provides this immuneACCESS table in a form limited to in-frame rearrangements. Some clones are lacking; in checked studies, under half of them reflect an unresolved V gene, and why the rest are absent is not known. The sample has roughly 91,000 clones on record, around 95% of them singletons. The leading ten clones occupy about 2.1% of the sample. Sequenced material: CD4+ or CD8+ T cells sorted from blood, taken in a trial of the OX40 agonist ivuxolimab. These receptors were collected from an adult with an advanced solid tumor such as melanoma, head and neck, liver or kidney cancer.

This sequence joins TRBV10-3 and TRBJ2-3; 10 positions agree with TRBD2. Trimming at V came to 2 bases and at J to 4 bases, leaving 12 bases not matched to a gene. The CDR3 runs to 18 residues. Per germline, CDR1 ENHRY and CDR2 SYGVKD. The CDR3 bases are TGTGCCATCAGTGAGAGGCTTACTAGCGGGGCCTTGTCAGATACGCAGTATTTT. This codes for CAISERLTSGALSDTQYF.

The V gene is TRBV19, the J gene TRBJ1-1; possibly TRBD1 for D (5 bases). The length of the CDR3 is 15 residues. The germline V and J ends were trimmed by 1 base and 3 bases, with 12 bases remaining between them. The germline gives CDR1 LNHDA, CDR2 SQIVND (reference sequence). In DNA form, the CDR3 reads TGTGCCAGTAGTATAGGCAAGGGGCGGTACACTGAAGCTTTCTTT. Protein: CASSIGKGRYTEAFF.

The chain combines TRBV6-5 with TRBJ1-4, with 7 bases aligning to TRBD1. CDR3 length: 14 amino acids. V was clipped by 4 bases and J by 8 bases; unmatched bases: 7. Germline assignment: CDR1 MNHEY and CDR2 SVGAGI. The CDR3 loop reads CASSSRRTGEKLFF. In DNA form, the CDR3 reads TGTGCCAGCAGTTCTCGACGGACAGGCGAAAAACTGTTTTTT.

The CDR3 here is CASSWGSLAKNIQYF. The CDR3 nucleotides are TGTGCCAGCAGTTGGGGCAGTCTAGCCAAAAACATTCAGTACTTC. The chain combines TRBV28 with TRBJ2-4; weak D call: TRBD1 (5 bases). The V and J ends lost 4 bases and 0 bases respectively, with 10 bases between them. CDR1 and CDR2 from the germline V gene are MDHEN and SYDVKM. The CDR3 is made up of 15 amino acids.

V usage is TRBV7-3 and J usage is TRBJ1-1; D is perhaps TRBD1 (5 bases). Germline V CDR1 and CDR2: SGHTA, FQGTGA. The V end was cut by 0 bases, the J end by 6 bases, with 11 bases between. The CDR3 length is 14 residues. CDR3 in amino acids: CASSLTSGSSEAFF. The CDR3 bases are TGTGCCAGCAGCTTAACCTCAGGGTCCTCTGAAGCTTTCTTT.

The chain has TRBV28 and TRBJ1-3; 11 bases agree with TRBD1. This CDR3 is 14 amino acids long. J lost 4 bases, V lost 6 bases, and 2 bases had no gene match. Germline lookup yields CDR1 MDHEN and CDR2 SYDVKM. CDR3 sequence: CASRGTGGGNTIYF. In DNA, the CDR3 is TGTGCCAGCAGGGGGACAGGGGGAGGAAACACCATATATTTT.

The CDR3 DNA follows: TGTGCCAGCAGTTTTAGTCGGGTTGTGCGGGGAGAGACCCAGTACTTC. Amino acids: CASSFSRVVRGETQYF. The chain uses TRBV2 and TRBJ2-5; weak D call: TRBD2 (6 bases). The germline V gene encodes CDR1 SNHLY and CDR2 FYNNEI. V was shortened by 5 bases and J by 4 bases, with 20 bases between the two germline ends. The CDR3 length is 16 residues.